What follows are 9 T cell receptor beta chains derived from one specimen sequenced in a study of CD8 T cells in Susac syndrome. Reverse transcription of roughly 0.5 to 1 ug RNA was performed with random hexamers. TCRdb re-analysed the immunoSEQ multiplex PCR reads in MiXCR, keeping a single row per CDR3 protein. The sample has around 230,000 distinct CDR3 sequences, 90% to 96% seen once. The specimen was CD4+ T cells from PBMCs. Receptors originate from a human donor with Susac syndrome.

The chain is built from TRBV20-1 and TRBJ2-7; TRBD2 matches at 9 bases. Germline loops: CDR1 DFQATT, CDR2 SNEGSKA (reference sequence). The CDR3 sequence is 13 residues long. Trimming took 5 bases from V and 4 from J; bases not matched to a gene: 6. This CDR3 reads CSAGKGLAYEQYF. CDR3 DNA sequence: TGCAGTGCTGGAAAGGGACTAGCTTACGAGCAGTACTTC.

This rearrangement joins TRBV1 to TRBJ2-5; the table calls TRBD2, which could not be checked here. TRBV1 has pseudogene status. This CDR3 has 15 residues. In nucleotides, the CDR3 is TGCACCAGGGGGACTAGCGGGAGGGCCGGGGAGACCCAGTACTTC. Protein product: CTRGTSGRAGETQYF.

The chain has TRBV7-2 and TRBJ1-3; D is unresolved. V shed 3 bases and J shed 0 bases, with 9 bases lying between them. The CDR3 extends over 15 amino acids. Germline V gene sequence: CDR1 SGHTA, CDR2 FQGNSA. CDR3: CASSFPLSSGNTIYF. The CDR3 DNA is TGTGCCAGCAGCTTCCCCCTCAGCTCTGGAAACACCATATATTTT.

The V and J genes are TRBV6-6 and TRBJ2-5, with D uncertain. In germline, CDR1 is MNHNY, CDR2 SVGAGI (reference sequence). V was shortened by 6 bases and J by 1 base, with 12 bases between the two germline ends. The CDR3 spans 14 residues. CDR3 sequence: CASSSRAFQETQYF. The CDR3, as DNA: TGTGCCAGCAGCTCCCGGGCCTTCCAAGAGACCCAGTACTTC.

The chain joins TRBV7-2 to TRBJ1-5; D remains ambiguous. Germline V gene sequence: CDR1 SGHTA, CDR2 FQGNSA. V gave up 1 base and J gave up 1 base, with 8 bases separating them. The CDR3 length is 15 residues. This chain's CDR3 is CASSLVSQSNQPQHF. The CDR3 coding sequence is TGTGCCAGCAGCTTAGTTTCCCAGAGCAATCAGCCCCAGCATTTT.

This chain connects TRBV20-1 to TRBJ1-2; D is perhaps TRBD1 (5 bases). The germline gives CDR1 DFQATT, CDR2 SNEGSKA (reference sequence). V lost 6 bases and J lost 6, with 17 bases in between. The CDR3 runs 13 residues. CDR3 sequence (DNA): TGCAGTGCCCCATCCCAGGGAAATGATGGCTACACCTTC. Encoded protein: CSAPSQGNDGYTF.

The V call is TRBV12-3 or TRBV12-4, the J call TRBJ1-3; D uncertain. CDR3 length equals 16 residues. V gave up 4 bases and J gave up 4 bases, with 17 bases separating them. DNA of the CDR3: TGTGCCAGCAGTTCCCAGTCGAGCACTTCGGGAAACACCATATATTTT. Its protein is CASSSQSSTSGNTIYF.

V and J are TRBV10-3 and TRBJ2-7, with TRBD2 matching 8 bases. The V gene end was trimmed by 7 bases and the J gene end by 6 bases; junction bases not matched to a gene: 11. The CDR3 extends over 14 amino acids. Germline CDR1 reads ENHRY; CDR2 reads SYGVKD. The CDR3 coding sequence is TGTGCCATCACTAAACCGGGACTAGGCTCCGAGCAGTACTTC. It specifies CAITKPGLGSEQYF.

This chain joins TRBV14 and TRBJ2-5; tentative D call: TRBD1 (5 bases). The CDR3 spans 13 residues. The germline gives CDR1 SGHDN, CDR2 FVKESK. The V gene lost 7 bases and the J gene lost 2 bases, with 11 bases spanning the gap. The CDR3 nucleotides are TGTGCCAGCATTAGGCAGGGACAAGAGACCCAGTACTTC. This codes for CASIRQGQETQYF.